This T cell receptor beta chain was sequenced in a study of metastatic and nonmetastatic thyroid tumors. Study overall: Comparative analysis of repertoires was undertaken across blood and tumor or nodule tissue obtained from malignant and benign thyroid patients.

General study points: The study reportedly found significantly higher TCR beta diversity in malignant thyroid tumors than benign nodules, in blood and tumor.

The germline V gene has CDR1 DFQATT and CDR2 SNEGSKA (reference sequence). CDR3 length equals 15 residues. Each patient came to thyroid surgery without any prior treatment (of any kind). The authors' processing: Differences in CDR3 between clinicopathological groups were drawn on to build a classifier intended to discriminate distant-metastatic papillary thyroid cancer patients. TCRdb reassembled clones from the PCR reads with MiXCR. In this record, the V and J calls reflect TCRdb's handling and not the investigators' own analysis. The sample yields 12,000 to 15,000 clones, about 25% seen once. Concerning this clone itself: The antigen is undetermined. Germline and junction disagree at one end, which may indicate a read error.

The source of this sequence is a female donor with papillary thyroid cancer or a benign thyroid nodule (not recorded which). Some clones in this sample may be carry-over from other donors' samples. The sequenced material came from tumor tissue. The gene calls are TRBV20-1 and TRBJ1-5; TRBD1 matches at 8 bases. The CDR3: CSAIGTGHSNQPQHF. DNA of the CDR3: TGCAGCGCTATAGGGACAGGCCATAGCAATCAGCCCCAGCATTTT.